This record concerns one T cell receptor (beta chain) sequence. Its antigen is undetermined. The assay was immunoSEQ multiplex PCR, and TCRdb's table has in-frame clones only and misses some. Of roughly 140,000 clones in the sample, 85% to 95% were seen once. Germline CDR1 is SQVTM and CDR2 is ANQGSEA. Trimming removed 4 bases from V and 0 bases from J, with 9 bases in between. This CDR3 has 13 amino acids. These data come from a study of T cell responses to AZD1222 COVID-19 vaccine. Overall study findings and caveats: The span of vaccine-associated CD4 TCRs extended across spike, with dominance at 160-218 and 743-854.

The starting material was peripheral blood, obtained on day 0 of AZD1222 vaccination. This clonotype originated in an adult in good health. The chain has TRBV29-1 and TRBJ1-1; a possible D gene is TRBD1 (5 bases). Written as DNA, the CDR3 is TGCAGCGTTGCCGGGACCTTGAACACTGAAGCTTTCTTT. Its protein product is CSVAGTLNTEAFF.